This T cell receptor beta chain was found in a study of T-cell memory formation after mild COVID-19. Study-level points and caveats: Clones contracting day 15 to 85 were balanced CD4/CD8; later expanders leaned CD4+. Whether second-wave clones peaking at day 37 were SARS-CoV-2 specific went unconfirmed.

TCRdb reprocessed the 5' RACE reads with MiXCR, giving one entry per CDR3 protein. This table has about 290,000 distinct CDR3 sequences, roughly 15% appearing once. Trimming pared 5 bases from V and 5 bases from J, leaving 12 bases between. Per the germline V gene, CDR1 is SGHNT and CDR2 is YENEEA. The CDR3 has 13 amino acids. This clonotype has just a few counts. Its specificity is not known. The sample consisted of PBMCs or a T cell subset sorted from them (not recorded which). The sequence was collected from a man aged 18 to 29 who had mild COVID-19 (a few samples of this study predate the infection). Cell type and time point are not known. This chain links TRBV11-3 with TRBJ1-1; D uncertain. Written as DNA, the CDR3 is TGTGCCAGCAGCGACGAGAGAGGGACTGAAGCTTTCTTT. It encodes CASSDERGTEAFF.